Below are 2 T cell receptor beta chains sequenced from a single sample in a study of T cells in Graves' hyperthyroidism and ophthalmopathy. RNA transcripts were the template for amplifying TCR beta CDR3 regions. TCR CDR3 regions were first amplified by RT-PCR with HTBI primers. Using its own MiXCR run on the multiplex PCR reads, TCRdb lists one record per CDR3 protein. Altogether around 530,000 distinct CDR3 sequences are present, 15% to 20% being singletons, with the ten largest covering 17%. Sequencing was done on a sample of blood. These TCRs come from a woman younger than 35 with Graves' ophthalmopathy.

This clonotype was found a few times. This rearrangement joins TRBV24-1 to TRBJ2-3; D possibly uses TRBD1 or TRBD2 (6 bases each). Trimming took 3 bases from V and 8 from J, leaving 32 bases between them. CDR3 length: 20 amino acids. CDR1 and CDR2 from the germline V gene are KGHDR and SFDVKD. The CDR3 protein is CATSDPRPGDLLRPIGTQYF. The CDR3 DNA reads as TGTGCCACCAGTGATCCCCGGCCAGGGGACTTACTCAGGCCCATAGGTACGCAGTATTTT.

The chain links TRBV7-3 to TRBJ2-7; D remains unclear. The CDR3 sequence is 15 residues long. V lost 4 bases to trimming and J lost 7 bases, with 20 bases between them. Per the germline V gene, CDR1 is SGHTA and CDR2 is FQGTGA. CDR3 loop: CASSSSGPGAAEQYF. CDR3 DNA: TGTGCCAGCAGCTCGTCCGGGCCCGGCGCGGCTGAGCAGTACTTC.